This TCR beta chain derives from a study of blood T cell repertoires in COVID-19. Looking at the study overall: Material from acute and convalescent COVID-19 was sourced from the United States, Italy and Spain.

The protocol was immunoSEQ multiplex PCR, while the TCRdb copy is restricted to in-frame clones and leaves out a portion. The table lists around 480,000 clones, roughly 87% of them singletons. The germline V gene encodes CDR1 LGHDT and CDR2 YNNKEL (reference sequence). The ends were cut back, 1 base at V and 2 bases at J, with 11 bases in the middle. The CDR3 is 15 residues long. Cohort 3 recovered donors had two negative PCRs, clearance, or symptom resolution. The clonotype was recovered from a woman between 18 and 30 years old who had recovered from COVID-19. The specimen was PBMCs or T cells enriched from blood (not recorded which). The rearrangement uses TRBV3-1 (or the pseudogene TRBV3-2) and TRBJ1-1; D is uncertain. The CDR3 loop is CASSQGSSPNTEAFF. The CDR3 nucleotides read TGTGCCAGCAGCCAAGGGAGTTCACCCAACACTGAAGCTTTCTTT.